This T cell receptor (beta chain) was observed in a study of shared clonotypes between healthy human individuals. Turning to the study itself: Serving as donors were two women and a few men, whose ages spanned 18 to 49.

Germline loops: CDR1 MNHEY, CDR2 SMNVEV (reference sequence). Losses at the gene ends were 6 bases for V and 3 bases for J; bases not matched to a gene: 8. CDR3 length equals 14 residues. This table comes from immunoSEQ multiplex PCR, and its TCRdb copy is limited to in-frame clones, with some not included. The table shows 300,000 to 400,000 clones, with around 74% occurring only once. The chain uses TRBV27 and TRBJ2-7; 7 nucleotides match TRBD1. Sample: memory CD4+ T cells sorted from blood. Subset defined: CD45RA-negative fraction. This sequence originates from a man aged 30 to 45 in good health. The CDR3 reads CASRNTGAYYEQYF. The DNA for the CDR3 is TGTGCCAGCAGGAACACAGGGGCGTACTACGAGCAGTACTTC.